A few counts support the clone carrying this TCR beta chain. The antigen is not known. Trimming took 3 bases from V and 8 from J; bases not matched to a gene: 7. The CDR3 totals 15 residues. Per the germline V gene, CDR1 is KGHSH and CDR2 is LQKENI. This sample stems from a study of cytomegalovirus exposure and HLA in healthy donors. The study, taken as a whole, reports: A later analysis reportedly found that, within productive TCRs, an Asian-associated ancestry cluster had fewer N-insertions than the mean observed across the approximately 700 donors.

It was with 60 Vbeta and 13 Jbeta primers that the PCR ran. TCRdb's copy holds only in-frame clones and misses some; the assay was immunoSEQ multiplex PCR. Counted here are 93,000 or so clones, approximately 66% occurring once; the ten biggest clones make up roughly 3.3%. The sample taken for sequencing was PBMCs. This chain links TRBV18 with TRBJ1-4; 9 bases line up with TRBD1. This clonotype was sampled from a woman aged 50 to 60 in good health and CMV-seronegative. For the CDR3, the DNA is TGTGCCAGCTCACCCCCCGGGACAGGGAACGAAAAACTGTTTTTT. It encodes CASSPPGTGNEKLFF.